This entry lists 11 T cell receptor beta chains sequenced from one sample in a study of blood T cell repertoires in COVID-19. Libraries were prepared by immunoSEQ multiplex PCR; TCRdb keeps only in-frame clonotypes and omits some of them. Here the sample spans 150,000 to 200,000 clones, 89% being singletons. Sequencing used PBMCs or T cells enriched from blood (not recorded which). These receptors all come from a woman in her late teens or twenties who had recovered from COVID-19.

This chain links TRBV19 with TRBJ2-1, with TRBD2 identical over 8 bases. The germline CDR1 and CDR2 sequences are LNHDA and SQIVND (reference sequence). V was pared by 5 bases and J by 5 bases, with 8 bases of the junction left unmatched. The CDR3 runs 15 residues. The chain's CDR3 is CASSVSGGGHNEQFF. The DNA of the CDR3 is TGTGCCAGTAGTGTCAGCGGGGGAGGGCACAATGAGCAGTTCTTC.

The V gene is TRBV6-2 or TRBV6-3, the J gene TRBJ1-2; 10 bases agree with TRBD1. Germline V lookup: CDR1 MNHEY, CDR2 SVGEGT. The CDR3 consists of 14 residues. Unmatched junction bases numbered 6, after V lost 5 bases and J lost 6 bases. The CDR3 here is CASSLDRGYDGYTF. The CDR3 DNA reads as TGTGCCAGCAGTCTGGACAGGGGGTACGATGGCTACACCTTC.

This clone was seen a single time. The V call is TRBV19, the J call TRBJ2-7, with D hard to call. CDR3 length: 11 residues. The germline CDR1 and CDR2 sequences are LNHDA and SQIVND (reference sequence). V was pared by 11 bases and J by 2 bases, with 10 bases between. The CDR3: CAPNRPYEQYF. In DNA form, the CDR3 reads TGTGCCCCTAACCGCCCCTACGAGCAGTACTTC.

Of note for this clone: Other DNA sequences within the sample encode an identical CDR3. The rearrangement uses TRBV27 and TRBJ2-7, with 7 bases lining up with TRBD2. V gave up 5 bases and J gave up 2 bases; unmatched junction bases: 3. This CDR3 is 13 amino acids long. Germline values: CDR1 MNHEY, CDR2 SMNVEV (reference sequence). The CDR3 DNA reads TGTGCCAGCAGTCCGGGAGGTGCCTACGAGCAGTACTTC. The encoded protein is CASSPGGAYEQYF.

This chain's CDR3 is CASSERADSAYEQYF. Written as DNA, the CDR3 is TGCGCCAGCAGTGAAAGAGCCGACTCGGCCTACGAGCAGTACTTC. The chain is built from TRBV10-1 and TRBJ2-7; D gene unclear. CDR3 length: 15 residues. The germline CDR1 and CDR2 sequences are WNHNN and SYGVQD (reference sequence). V lost 3 bases to trimming and J lost 2 bases, with 14 bases between them.

This chain uses TRBV28 with TRBJ2-5; TRBD2 aligns across 8 bases. CDR1 and CDR2 (germline): MDHEN, SYDVKM. Unmatched junction bases numbered 13, after V lost 5 bases and J lost 5 bases. There are 16 residues in the CDR3. CDR3 sequence reads: CASSRTGGPLRETQYF. The DNA of the CDR3 is TGTGCCAGCAGTCGGACGGGAGGGCCTCTGAGGGAGACCCAGTACTTC.

This chain joins TRBV14 and TRBJ2-3; TRBD2 matches at 7 bases. The germline gives CDR1 SGHDN, CDR2 FVKESK. V lost 1 base and J lost 5; bases outside the gene matches: 15. This CDR3 contains 18 residues. The CDR3, as DNA: TGTGCCAGCAGCCAAGGAGAAGGGCGGACTAGGGCTGAAGATACGCAGTATTTT. Its protein product is CASSQGEGRTRAEDTQYF.

V and J are TRBV7-9 and TRBJ2-3, with unresolved D. V was cut by 3 bases and J by 6 bases, with 10 bases left in between. Germline CDR1 reads SEHNR; CDR2 reads FQNEAQ (reference sequence). This CDR3 spans 13 amino acids. The chain's CDR3 is CASSFPEYDTQYF. For the CDR3, the DNA is TGTGCCAGCAGCTTTCCCGAGTACGATACGCAGTATTTT.

The chain is built from TRBV9 and TRBJ2-7, with 7 bases lining up with TRBD1. V trimming: 3 bases; J trimming: 0 bases; junction bases outside the gene matches: 6. The length of the CDR3 is 15 residues. The V gene's germline CDR1 is SGDLS and CDR2 YYNGEE. CDR3 bases: TGTGCCAGCAGCGCTAGGACAGGTTCCTCCTACGAGCAGTACTTC. Amino acids: CASSARTGSSYEQYF.

V and J are TRBV4-3 and TRBJ2-1; 8 bases align to TRBD1. The germline CDR1 and CDR2 sequences are LGHNA and YSLEER. Trimming removed 0 bases from V and 9 bases from J; junction bases left unmatched: 10. There are 16 residues in the CDR3. In nucleotides, the CDR3 is TGCGCCAGCAGCCAAGATCTTGGACAGGGAGGTGCTGAGCAGTTCTTC. The encoded protein is CASSQDLGQGGAEQFF.

The genes are TRBV28 and TRBJ1-5; a possible D gene is TRBD1 (6 bases). The CDR3 totals 14 residues. Trimming removed 9 bases from V and 4 bases from J, with 16 bases in between. Looked up from germline, CDR1 is MDHEN and CDR2 is SYDVKM. The CDR3, as DNA: TGTGCCAGTTTAAAGGGGGTCTTTAATCAGCCCCAGCATTTT. Protein product: CASLKGVFNQPQHF. Supplemented by reference TRBV28 and TRBJ1-5, the full variable domain reads DVKVTQSSRYLVKRTGEKVFLECVQDMDHENMFWYRQDPGLGLRLIYFSYDVKMKEKGDIPEGYSVSREKKERFSLILESASTNQTSMYLCASLKGVFNQPQHFGDGTRLSIL.